Listed below are T cell receptor beta chains from one sample, sequenced in a study of blood T cell repertoires in COVID-19. Sequenced by immunoSEQ multiplex PCR; TCRdb stores in-frame clones only, minus some. The sample lists roughly 59,000 clones, roughly 77% occurring once. Specimen: peripheral blood. The receptors originated from a man older than 75 with acute or convalescent COVID-19. Each CDR3 is given with its conserved first and last residue. D genes are given only for firm matches. Only some rows state a clone size, as once, few, many or a class for expanded clones.

j_gene: TRBJ2-3
v_gene: TRBV3-1/TRBV3-2
d_gene: TRBD2
abundance: NA
CDR3nt: TGTGCCAGCAGCCAAGAGGTCATAGGGGCGGGGGGGCCCGTCGATACGCAGTATTTT
CDR3aa: CASSQEVIGAGGPVDTQYF

j_gene: TRBJ1-1
v_gene: TRBV4-3
d_gene: NA
abundance: NA
CDR3nt: TGCGCCAGCAGCCAACAGGGACTTCGATTTGAAGCTTTCTTT
CDR3aa: CASSQQGLRFEAFF

j_gene: TRBJ2-3
v_gene: TRBV29-1
d_gene: TRBD1
abundance: NA
CDR3nt: TGCAGCGTCCGGACAGGAGCAGATACGCAGTATTTT
CDR3aa: CSVRTGADTQYF

j_gene: TRBJ2-7
v_gene: TRBV7-3
d_gene: NA
abundance: NA
CDR3nt: TGTGCCAGCAGTTTAGGGACTCTCAGCTCCTACGAGCAGTACTTC
CDR3aa: CASSLGTLSSYEQYF

j_gene: TRBJ2-1
v_gene: TRBV9
d_gene: NA
abundance: few
CDR3nt: TGTGCCAGCAGCCCCCAGGGAGGAGGAATGGGTGAGCAGTTCTTC
CDR3aa: CASSPQGGGMGEQFF

j_gene: TRBJ2-1
v_gene: TRBV27
d_gene: TRBD2
abundance: NA
CDR3nt: TGTGCCAGCAGTTTAGCGGGGGGGAACAATGAGCAGTTCTTC
CDR3aa: CASSLAGGNNEQFF

j_gene: TRBJ2-2
v_gene: TRBV27
d_gene: NA
abundance: NA
CDR3nt: TGTGCCAGCTCGCGGGGGCCGTACACCGGGGAGCTGTTTTTT
CDR3aa: CASSRGPYTGELFF

j_gene: TRBJ1-2
v_gene: TRBV11-1
d_gene: NA
abundance: NA
CDR3nt: TGTGCCAGCAGCTTATCCCTGAACAGGATTAACTATGGCTACACCTTC
CDR3aa: CASSLSLNRINYGYTF

j_gene: TRBJ2-1
v_gene: TRBV5-1
d_gene: NA
abundance: NA
CDR3nt: TGCGCCAGCAGCTTGCAGGGGCTTAATGAGCAGTTCTTC
CDR3aa: CASSLQGLNEQFF

j_gene: TRBJ1-2
v_gene: TRBV11-1
d_gene: NA
abundance: few
CDR3nt: TGTGCCAGCAGCTTAACAGGGCCCGGCTACACCTTC
CDR3aa: CASSLTGPGYTF

j_gene: TRBJ2-2
v_gene: TRBV7-2
d_gene: NA
abundance: NA
CDR3nt: TGTGCCAGCTCCCTAGCCCCGAACACCGGGGAGCTGTTTTTT
CDR3aa: CASSLAPNTGELFF

j_gene: TRBJ1-1
v_gene: TRBV5-4
d_gene: NA
abundance: NA
CDR3nt: TGTGCCAGCAGCCTCCGCGGAGAGACCACTGAAGCTTTCTTT
CDR3aa: CASSLRGETTEAFF

j_gene: TRBJ2-1
v_gene: TRBV28
d_gene: NA
abundance: NA
CDR3nt: TGTGCCAGCAGTGACATGACTAGTCGACAGTTCTTC
CDR3aa: CASSDMTSRQFF

j_gene: TRBJ1-1
v_gene: TRBV2
d_gene: NA
abundance: medium-sized
CDR3nt: TGTGCCAGCAGTGTCGGGGGTATGAACACTGAAGCTTTCTTT
CDR3aa: CASSVGGMNTEAFF

j_gene: TRBJ2-5
v_gene: TRBV15
d_gene: NA
abundance: NA
CDR3nt: TGTGCCACCAGTTGGGGGGTAGGTCAAGAGACCCAGTACTTC
CDR3aa: CATSWGVGQETQYF

j_gene: TRBJ2-3
v_gene: TRBV2
d_gene: TRBD2
abundance: NA
CDR3nt: TGTGCCAGCAACCCACAGTTGCGGGGGTTCTCAGATACGCAGTATTTT
CDR3aa: CASNPQLRGFSDTQYF

j_gene: TRBJ1-6
v_gene: TRBV7-9
d_gene: NA
abundance: NA
CDR3nt: TGTGCCAGCAGCTTGGGAGGGGGAAACTCACCCCTCCACTTT
CDR3aa: CASSLGGGNSPLHF

j_gene: TRBJ2-6
v_gene: TRBV6-5
d_gene: NA
abundance: NA
CDR3nt: TGTGCCAGCAGTTACGGAGAATACTCTGGGGCCAACGTCCTGACTTTC
CDR3aa: CASSYGEYSGANVLTF

j_gene: TRBJ1-6
v_gene: TRBV7-9
d_gene: TRBD1
abundance: NA
CDR3nt: TGTGCCAGCAGGGGGACAGGGGGCGGATCATCACCCCTCCACTTT
CDR3aa: CASRGTGGGSSPLHF

j_gene: TRBJ2-2
v_gene: TRBV5-4
d_gene: TRBD1
abundance: NA
CDR3nt: TGTGCCAGCAGCGTAGCGAAGGGGGCTGGCACCGGGGAGCTGTTTTTT
CDR3aa: CASSVAKGAGTGELFF

j_gene: TRBJ1-2
v_gene: TRBV5-4
d_gene: NA
abundance: NA
CDR3nt: TGTGCCAGCAGCTCGGACAGTCCTAGACTCTATGGCTACACCTTC
CDR3aa: CASSSDSPRLYGYTF

j_gene: TRBJ2-7
v_gene: TRBV11-1
d_gene: TRBD1
abundance: NA
CDR3nt: TGTGCCAGCAGCCGAACCGGGACAGACTACTACGAGCAGTACTTC
CDR3aa: CASSRTGTDYYEQYF

j_gene: TRBJ2-2
v_gene: TRBV25-1
d_gene: TRBD2
abundance: NA
CDR3nt: TGTGCCAGCGGTACTAGCGGGAGGGTCACCGGGGAGCTGTTTTTT
CDR3aa: CASGTSGRVTGELFF

j_gene: TRBJ1-4
v_gene: TRBV30
d_gene: NA
abundance: NA
CDR3nt: TGTGCCTGGAGGAGATTCAGGGTAGAGAGTGAAAAACTGTTTTTT
CDR3aa: CAWRRFRVESEKLFF

j_gene: TRBJ1-1
v_gene: TRBV5-4
d_gene: TRBD1
abundance: NA
CDR3nt: TGTGCCAGCAGCTCGAAAGGACAGGGGATTCCTGAAGCTTTCTTT
CDR3aa: CASSSKGQGIPEAFF

j_gene: TRBJ2-7
v_gene: TRBV28
d_gene: NA
abundance: NA
CDR3nt: TGTGCCAGCAGTTTAATGGCCTCCTCATCCTACGAGCAGTACTTC
CDR3aa: CASSLMASSSYEQYF

j_gene: TRBJ2-2
v_gene: TRBV11-3
d_gene: NA
abundance: once
CDR3nt: TGTGCCAGCAGCGAACTAGAAGTCGGGGAGCTGTTTTTT
CDR3aa: CASSELEVGELFF

j_gene: TRBJ2-5
v_gene: TRBV11-2
d_gene: NA
abundance: few
CDR3nt: TGTGCCAGCAGACCGAACACGAAAGAGACCCAGTACTTC
CDR3aa: CASRPNTKETQYF

j_gene: TRBJ2-4
v_gene: TRBV10-3
d_gene: NA
abundance: once
CDR3nt: TGTGCCATCAGTGAGTACCCGGGAAAAAACATTCAGTACTTC
CDR3aa: CAISEYPGKNIQYF

j_gene: TRBJ2-3
v_gene: TRBV5-4
d_gene: TRBD2
abundance: NA
CDR3nt: TGTGCCAGCAGCTTGGGAACAGCGGGGGGGACCACAGATACGCAGTATTTT
CDR3aa: CASSLGTAGGTTDTQYF

j_gene: TRBJ2-1
v_gene: TRBV4-2
d_gene: NA
abundance: NA
CDR3nt: TGTGCCAGCAGCCAAGGGCAGCCGGGCAATGAGCAGTTCTTC
CDR3aa: CASSQGQPGNEQFF

j_gene: TRBJ2-5
v_gene: TRBV7-9
d_gene: TRBD2
abundance: few
CDR3nt: TGTGCCAGCAGACCTATAGCGGGTAGAAGAGAGACCCAGTACTTC
CDR3aa: CASRPIAGRRETQYF

j_gene: TRBJ2-7
v_gene: TRBV10-2
d_gene: TRBD1
abundance: once
CDR3nt: TGCGCCAGCATTACGGGCAGGGGGCGAACCTACGAGCAGTACTTC
CDR3aa: CASITGRGRTYEQYF

j_gene: TRBJ2-5
v_gene: TRBV7-3
d_gene: NA
abundance: NA
CDR3nt: TGTGCCAGCAGCTCCAGAGGGACACTCCAAGAGACCCAGTACTTC
CDR3aa: CASSSRGTLQETQYF

j_gene: TRBJ1-3
v_gene: TRBV19
d_gene: NA
abundance: NA
CDR3nt: TGTGCCAGTAGTATCGATAGAATCTCTGGAAACACCATATATTTT
CDR3aa: CASSIDRISGNTIYF

j_gene: TRBJ2-7
v_gene: TRBV6-5
d_gene: NA
abundance: once
CDR3nt: TGTGCCAGCAGATCGGACACGGTCTACGAGCAGTACTTC
CDR3aa: CASRSDTVYEQYF

j_gene: TRBJ2-1
v_gene: TRBV3-1/TRBV3-2
d_gene: TRBD1
abundance: NA
CDR3nt: TGTGCCAGCAGCCACCGTGGACAGGGTGGCAATGAGCAGTTCTTC
CDR3aa: CASSHRGQGGNEQFF

j_gene: TRBJ1-2
v_gene: TRBV14
d_gene: NA
abundance: NA
CDR3nt: TGTGCCAGCAGCCAAGGACAGGTCATCACACGGTGGGGCTACACCTTC
CDR3aa: CASSQGQVITRWGYTF

j_gene: TRBJ1-1
v_gene: TRBV5-8
d_gene: NA
abundance: NA
CDR3nt: TGTGCCAGCAGCTTTGAAGTGGCTAGGACTGAAGCTTTCTTT
CDR3aa: CASSFEVARTEAFF

j_gene: TRBJ2-2
v_gene: TRBV7-3
d_gene: TRBD1
abundance: NA
CDR3nt: TGTGCCACGGGGCCAGGGGGCGCCGCGAACACCGGGGAGCTGTTTTTT
CDR3aa: CATGPGGAANTGELFF

j_gene: TRBJ2-7
v_gene: TRBV4-3
d_gene: TRBD2
abundance: NA
CDR3nt: TGCGCCAGCAGCCAAGATCACGGAGCGGGAGCCTACGAGCAGTACTTC
CDR3aa: CASSQDHGAGAYEQYF

j_gene: TRBJ1-1
v_gene: TRBV29-1
d_gene: TRBD1
abundance: NA
CDR3nt: TGCAGCGTTAATAACAGGGGTACTGAAGCTTTCTTT
CDR3aa: CSVNNRGTEAFF

j_gene: TRBJ2-2
v_gene: TRBV5-6
d_gene: NA
abundance: NA
CDR3nt: TGTGCCAGCAGGCGGGACACCGGGGAGCTGTTTTTT
CDR3aa: CASRRDTGELFF

j_gene: TRBJ2-3
v_gene: TRBV7-3
d_gene: NA
abundance: NA
CDR3nt: TGTGCCAGCAGCTCCCAGGCAGCAGATACGCAGTATTTT
CDR3aa: CASSSQAADTQYF

j_gene: TRBJ2-3
v_gene: TRBV5-4
d_gene: TRBD2
abundance: NA
CDR3nt: TGTGCCAGCAGCCCGGGACTAGCGAGCACAGATACGCAGTATTTT
CDR3aa: CASSPGLASTDTQYF

j_gene: TRBJ2-7
v_gene: TRBV7-2
d_gene: NA
abundance: NA
CDR3nt: TGTGCCAGCAGCTTAGGGGTGAGGAGTTCCTACGAGCAGTACTTC
CDR3aa: CASSLGVRSSYEQYF

j_gene: TRBJ2-7
v_gene: TRBV2
d_gene: TRBD2
abundance: NA
CDR3nt: TGTGCCAGCATGGGCCTAGCGGGAACCGAGCAGTACTTC
CDR3aa: CASMGLAGTEQYF

j_gene: TRBJ2-1
v_gene: TRBV24-1
d_gene: NA
abundance: NA
CDR3nt: TGTGCCACCAGCGGGAGTAGCTCCTACAATGAGCAGTTCTTC
CDR3aa: CATSGSSSYNEQFF

j_gene: TRBJ1-4
v_gene: TRBV27
d_gene: NA
abundance: NA
CDR3nt: TGTGCCAGCAGTTTATACGGTGGGCCCAATGAAAAACTGTTTTTT
CDR3aa: CASSLYGGPNEKLFF

j_gene: TRBJ2-7
v_gene: TRBV28
d_gene: NA
abundance: NA
CDR3nt: TGTGCCAGCAGTCCGAACAGGGCGCTAGGCTACGAGCAGTACTTC
CDR3aa: CASSPNRALGYEQYF